These 6 T cell receptor beta chains were all obtained from the same sample, sequenced in a study of response to subunit inactivated influenza vaccine listed by TCRdb under 2018. Libraries came from RT-PCR. Data came from an Illumina HiSeq 2500. Through fastp at Q25 and MiXCR, TCRdb rebuilt clones from the public reads, retaining in-frame beta chains. Each CDR3 protein appears once, grouped with its most common genes and DNA. This sample has some 180,000 distinct CDR3 sequences in its table, and about a tenth of those were observed once. Of the sample, 9.5% to 13% falls within the top ten clones. Sequenced material: non-naive T cells sorted from PBMCs, taken on the day of vaccination. According to the study, the label for this sample's cell subset or site signals: memory T cell fraction. All receptors come from a man aged 45 to 65 who received an inactivated influenza vaccine. Donor details come from another sample of the same person, matched by shared clones.

The J gene is TRBJ2-2, the V gene TRBV20-1; TRBD2 is a possible D gene (5 bases). Germline CDR1 and CDR2: DFQATT and SNEGSKA (reference sequence). Trimming removed 3 bases from V and 6 bases from J, with 8 bases in between. The CDR3 runs to 12 residues. The CDR3 sequence: CSAREAAGELFF. The CDR3 DNA follows: TGCAGTGCTAGGGAAGCGGCCGGGGAGCTGTTTTTT.

This clonotype has a handful of counts. The rearrangement links TRBV7-2 to TRBJ2-5; weak D call: TRBD2 (5 bases). This CDR3 has 14 amino acids. Germline CDR1 is SGHTA and CDR2 is FQGNSA. Between the trimmed V and J ends, which lost 6 bases and 3 bases, there was a span of 14 bases. The DNA of the CDR3 is TGTGCCAGCAGTCTCGGTACGGGAAAAGAGACCCAGTACTTC. Protein sequence: CASSLGTGKETQYF.

This clonotype was counted many times. The chain is built from TRBV6-2 or TRBV6-3 and TRBJ2-1; TRBD1 matches at 9 bases. Germline CDR1 is MNHEY and CDR2 is SVGEGT. V lost 5 bases and J lost 4; bases outside the gene matches: 6. This CDR3 has 15 residues. CDR3 sequence (DNA): TGTGCCAGCAGTACTACAGGGGGCTCTTACAATGAGCAGTTCTTC. Protein product: CASSTTGGSYNEQFF.

The chain uses TRBV6-2 or TRBV6-3 and TRBJ1-3; D is unclear. Deletions cut 6 bases from V and 4 bases from J, with 13 bases between. The CDR3 sequence is 14 residues long. Germline V gene sequence: CDR1 MNHEY, CDR2 SVGEGT. CDR3 bases: TGTGCCAGCAGCACCCATCTTCGCGGAAACACCATATATTTT. It translates to CASSTHLRGNTIYF.

V and J are TRBV12-3 or TRBV12-4 and TRBJ1-1; no reliable D call. The CDR3 runs to 14 residues. V dropped 7 bases and J dropped 2 bases, with 14 bases sitting between them. The CDR3, as DNA: TGTGCCAGCACCCAGAGGAGAATAAACACTGAAGCTTTCTTT. Encoded protein: CASTQRRINTEAFF.

There are a few counts of this clonotype. Here the CDR3 DNA reads TGTGCCAGCAGCCAACAGGACAGGGGGAACAAAAACATTCAGTACTTC. Residues: CASSQQDRGNKNIQYF. The chain has TRBV4-2 and TRBJ2-4; 10 bases fit TRBD1. Per germline, CDR1 LGHNA and CDR2 YNFKEQ. V was pared by 2 bases and J by 3 bases, with 4 bases of the junction left unmatched. The CDR3 loop spans 16 amino acids.